Below, 22 T cell receptor beta chains from the same sample are listed, as sequenced in a study of T cell responses to AZD1222 COVID-19 vaccine. TCRdb keeps only in-frame clones here, not all; method: immunoSEQ multiplex PCR. The sample yields around 97,000 clones, approximately 88% seen once. The sample was peripheral blood, taken on day 0 of AZD1222 vaccination. The receptors come from an adult in good health.

The chain uses TRBV6-5 and TRBJ1-2, with D tentatively TRBD1 (5 bases). There are 11 residues in the CDR3. Germline V CDR1 and CDR2: MNHEY, SVGAGI. V shed 9 bases and J shed 8 bases, with 13 bases lying between them. Here the CDR3 DNA reads TGTGCCAGTTTCGGACAAAGCGGCTACACCTTC. Its translation is CASFGQSGYTF.

The chain is built from TRBV2 and TRBJ2-7; D may correspond to TRBD1 or TRBD2 (5 bases each). V gave up 8 bases and J gave up 2 bases, with 10 bases separating them. CDR3 length: 12 residues. From germline, CDR1 is SNHLY and CDR2 FYNNEI. CDR3: CASRDPTYEQYF. CDR3 coding DNA: TGTGCCAGCCGGGACCCTACCTACGAGCAGTACTTC.

The rearrangement links TRBV28 to TRBJ2-1, with D hard to call. V lost 5 bases and J lost 0, with 14 bases in between. Germline V gene data show CDR1 as MDHEN and CDR2 as SYDVKM. This CDR3 spans 16 amino acids. DNA for the CDR3: TGTGCCAGCAGTCCGGCCTACCTTAGCTCCTACAATGAGCAGTTCTTC. Protein product: CASSPAYLSSYNEQFF. The complete variable domain, with remaining parts taken from reference TRBV28 and TRBJ2-1, reads DVKVTQSSRYLVKRTGEKVFLECVQDMDHENMFWYRQDPGLGLRLIYFSYDVKMKEKGDIPEGYSVSREKKERFSLILESASTNQTSMYLCASSPAYLSSYNEQFFGPGTRLTVL.

The CDR3 DNA follows: TGTGCCAGCAGTGCGGTACCAGGGGACTACACCTTC. It is translated as CASSAVPGDYTF. This sequence joins TRBV25-1 and TRBJ1-2; tentatively, D is TRBD1 (6 bases). The germline CDR1 and CDR2 sequences are MGHDK and SYGVNS. Trimming left V 4 bases short and J 10 bases short, with 13 bases between. The CDR3 sequence is 12 residues long.

The CDR3: CAWNEGANYNSPLHF. The CDR3 DNA reads as TGTGCCTGGAACGAGGGGGCGAACTATAATTCACCCCTCCACTTT. The chain carries TRBV30 and TRBJ1-6, with 7 bases identical to TRBD1. The germline gives CDR1 GTSNPN, CDR2 SVGIG (reference sequence). This CDR3 contains 15 residues. The V and J ends lost 4 bases and 3 bases, in that order; junction bases with no gene match: 6.

This chain connects TRBV4-1 to TRBJ2-3; D is possibly TRBD1 (6 bases). V was trimmed by 6 bases and J by 6 bases, leaving 10 bases between them. The CDR3 length is 12 residues. The germline gives CDR1 MGHRA, CDR2 YSYEKL. The CDR3 sequence: CASSSGVDTQYF. The DNA for the CDR3 is TGCGCCAGCAGTTCAGGGGTGGATACGCAGTATTTT.

There are a few counts of this clone. V is TRBV6-2 or TRBV6-3 and J is TRBJ1-5, with D tentatively TRBD1 (6 bases). The V and J ends lost 4 bases and 2 bases respectively, with 18 bases between them. This CDR3 has 17 residues. CDR1 and CDR2 (germline): MNHEY, SVGEGT. CDR3 sequence: CASSSPGGARGNQPQHF. The CDR3 DNA follows: TGTGCCAGCAGTTCGCCGGGGGGGGCGCGGGGCAATCAGCCCCAGCATTTT.

This clone appeared once. This chain uses TRBV5-5 with TRBJ2-1; the D is unclear. The V end lost 0 bases, the J end lost 4 bases, and 11 bases lay between the germline ends. Germline loops: CDR1 SGHKS, CDR2 YYEKEE (reference sequence). The CDR3 is made up of 15 amino acids. CDR3 in amino acids: CASSLASVSYNEQFF. The DNA of the CDR3 is TGTGCCAGCAGCTTGGCTTCTGTGTCATACAATGAGCAGTTCTTC.

The chain combines TRBV6-1 with TRBJ1-1; D gene uncertain. The germline V and J ends were trimmed by 4 bases and 1 base, with 22 bases remaining between them. The V gene's germline CDR1 is MNHNS and CDR2 SASEGT. The CDR3 loop spans 18 amino acids. The DNA of the CDR3 is TGTGCCAGCAGTGCCAGGACTACCGAGCCCCCTTGGAACACTGAAGCTTTCTTT. Translation: CASSARTTEPPWNTEAFF.

This chain connects TRBV3-1 (or the pseudogene TRBV3-2) to TRBJ2-1; TRBD2 agrees at 12 bases. The germline V gene has CDR1 LGHDT and CDR2 YNNKEL (reference sequence). The CDR3 has 14 residues. V lost 8 bases and J lost 6; bases outside the gene matches: 5. In nucleotides, the CDR3 is TGTGCCAGCTGCGCTAGCGGGGGGGTCAATGAGCAGTTCTTC. Its translation: CASCASGGVNEQFF.

The J gene is TRBJ2-3, the V gene TRBV28; 10 bases align to TRBD2. The V gene end was trimmed by 7 bases and the J gene end by 2 bases; junction bases not matched to a gene: 6. The CDR3 has 15 amino acids. CDR1 and CDR2 (germline): MDHEN, SYDVKM. The CDR3 DNA reads as TGTGCCAGCAAAACTAGCGGGACGGACACAGATACGCAGTATTTT. This codes for CASKTSGTDTDTQYF.

This clone is a singleton in its sample. The rearrangement links TRBV6-1 to TRBJ1-4; 7 nucleotides line up with TRBD1. Germline V gives CDR1 MNHNS, CDR2 SASEGT. V gave up 4 bases and J gave up 4 bases; unmatched junction bases: 9. The CDR3 runs 16 residues. CDR3 residues: CASSVRTGHLNEKLFF. The CDR3 DNA is TGTGCCAGCAGTGTACGGACAGGTCATCTTAATGAAAAACTGTTTTTT.

The chain uses TRBV11-3 and TRBJ2-1, with 7 bases aligning to TRBD1. V gave up 4 bases and J gave up 4 bases; unmatched junction bases: 10. The CDR3 is 16 amino acids. Germline values: CDR1 SGHNT, CDR2 YENEEA. CDR3 amino acids: CASSSSTGISYNEQFF. The CDR3 bases are TGTGCCAGCAGCTCCTCGACAGGGATTTCGTACAATGAGCAGTTCTTC.

The chain uses TRBV10-1 and TRBJ1-2; no firm D call. Germline assignment: CDR1 WNHNN and CDR2 SYGVQD (reference sequence). V was shortened by 2 bases and J by 7 bases, with 11 bases between the two germline ends. The CDR3 runs 13 residues. The CDR3 loop reads CASSESRQGGYTF. As DNA, the CDR3 is TGCGCCAGCAGTGAGAGTCGGCAAGGTGGCTACACCTTC.

Only a few counts were recorded for this clone. The V gene is TRBV5-6, the J gene TRBJ1-5, with D possibly matching TRBD1 (5 bases). Germline V gives CDR1 SGHDT, CDR2 YYEEEE. The V end was cut by 3 bases, the J end by 0 bases, with 16 bases between. The CDR3 is 17 amino acids. In DNA, the CDR3 is TGTGCCAGCAGCTGGGGCCCTCCTGGGGGTAGCAATCAGCCCCAGCATTTT. Its translation is CASSWGPPGGSNQPQHF.

V and J are TRBV10-3 and TRBJ2-7; D may match TRBD1 or TRBD2 (6 bases each). V was trimmed by 2 bases and J by 3 bases, leaving 20 bases between them. Germline CDR1 ENHRY, CDR2 SYGVKD. This CDR3 is built from 17 residues. CDR3 amino acids: CAISENLFWGANYEQYF. In nucleotides, the CDR3 is TGTGCCATCAGTGAGAATTTGTTTTGGGGGGCCAACTACGAGCAGTACTTC.

This chain links TRBV10-1 with TRBJ1-4; D remains ambiguous. Germline CDR1 WNHNN, CDR2 SYGVQD (reference sequence). Trimming took off 0 bases at V and 8 bases at J, with 16 bases between the two ends. The CDR3 consists of 16 residues. Here the CDR3 DNA reads TGCGCCAGCAGTGAGTCGAAGGAACAGATTCTCGAAAAACTGTTTTTT. It translates to CASSESKEQILEKLFF.

CDR3 sequence: CASSVEGTEAFF. Written as DNA, the CDR3 is TGTGCCAGCAGCGTAGAAGGTACTGAAGCTTTCTTT. The chain couples TRBV9 to TRBJ1-1; D call uncertain. The CDR3 loop spans 12 amino acids. Germline CDR1 SGDLS, CDR2 YYNGEE. Trimming took 0 bases from V and 5 from J, leaving 5 bases between them.

This chain uses TRBV7-3 with TRBJ2-2; TRBD1 agrees at 7 bases. There are 16 residues in the CDR3. Germline CDR1 is SGHTA and CDR2 is FQGTGA. Germline trimming cut 4 bases from V and 5 bases from J; bases unmatched to any gene: 10. CDR3 DNA: TGTGCCAGCAGCTCTGGACAGGTTGGGTGGACCGGGGAGCTGTTTTTT. Protein: CASSSGQVGWTGELFF.

V is TRBV11-2 and J is TRBJ2-7; D possibly matches TRBD1 or TRBD2 (6 bases each). Germline V gene sequence: CDR1 SGHAT, CDR2 FQNNGV. The CDR3 is made up of 15 amino acids. Trimming shortened V by 5 bases and J by 6 bases, and 20 bases separated the two germline ends. The chain's CDR3 is CASSRESRGQGEQYF. CDR3 nucleotides: TGTGCCAGCAGCAGGGAAAGCCGGGGGCAAGGCGAGCAGTACTTC.

This chain joins TRBV11-2 and TRBJ1-6, with D possibly TRBD1 on 5 matching bases. CDR1 is SGHAT and CDR2 is FQNNGV in the germline V gene. Trimming removed 1 base at V and 7 bases at J, with 17 bases between. This CDR3 comprises 17 residues. Here the CDR3 reads CASSLGGQAGGNSPLHF. CDR3 nucleotide sequence: TGTGCCAGCAGCTTAGGCGGGCAGGCGGGGGGGAATTCACCCCTCCACTTT.

The chain joins TRBV9 to TRBJ1-3, with unresolved D. The CDR3 loop spans 16 amino acids. V shed 0 bases and J shed 0 bases, with 10 bases lying between them. Germline values: CDR1 SGDLS, CDR2 YYNGEE. The CDR3 region is CASSVGRTFSGNTIYF. The DNA of the CDR3 is TGTGCCAGCAGCGTAGGCAGGACCTTCTCTGGAAACACCATATATTTT. Using reference TRBV9 and TRBJ1-3 for the parts outside the CDR3, the full variable domain is DSGVTQTPKHLITATGQRVTLRCSPRSGDLSVYWYQQSLDQGLQFLIQYYNGEERAKGNILERFSAQQFPDLHSELNLSSLELGDSALYFCASSVGRTFSGNTIYFGEGSWLTVV.